This entry concerns a single T cell receptor (beta chain). Its antigen is unidentified. CDR1 is SQVTM, CDR2 ANQGSEA, per germline. Trimming at V came to 2 bases and at J to 0 bases, leaving 0 bases not matched to a gene. The CDR3 is made up of 15 amino acids. Here immunoSEQ multiplex PCR was the method, and the copy in TCRdb shows in-frame clones only, minus some. The table has some 200,000 clones, over 65% seen once. This record comes from a study of cytotoxic CD8 clonotypes in ibrutinib-treated CLL. Study-level points and caveats: Sampling schedules were unmatched across sustained-remission and progressing patients.

The V gene is TRBV29-1, the J gene TRBJ2-3; 12 nucleotides align to TRBD2. Source: PBMCs, taken after 12 months of ibrutinib treatment. The clonotype originates from a human donor with chronic lymphocytic leukemia. The CDR3 here is CSVELAGGSTDTQYF. The CDR3 DNA sequence: TGCAGCGTTGAACTAGCGGGAGGGAGCACAGATACGCAGTATTTT.